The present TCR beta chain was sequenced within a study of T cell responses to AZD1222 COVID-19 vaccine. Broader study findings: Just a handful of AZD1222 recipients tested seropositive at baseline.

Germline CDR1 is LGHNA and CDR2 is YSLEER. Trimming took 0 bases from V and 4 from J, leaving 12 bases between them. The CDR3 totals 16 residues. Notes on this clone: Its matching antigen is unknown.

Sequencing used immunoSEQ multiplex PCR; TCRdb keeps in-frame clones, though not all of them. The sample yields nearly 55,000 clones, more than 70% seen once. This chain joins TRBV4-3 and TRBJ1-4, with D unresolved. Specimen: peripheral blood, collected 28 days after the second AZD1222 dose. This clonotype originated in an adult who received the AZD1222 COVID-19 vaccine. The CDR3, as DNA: TGCGCCAGCAGCCAAGATGGACGGCAGAATAATGAAAAACTGTTTTTT. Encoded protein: CASSQDGRQNNEKLFF.